The next 32 T cell receptor beta chains were all read from a single sample in a study of blood T cell repertoires in COVID-19. Some clones are missing from TCRdb's copy, which holds only in-frame ones; the method was immunoSEQ multiplex PCR. The repertoire includes about 160,000 clones, 82% of them detected once, and around a fifth sits in the top ten. The material sequenced was peripheral blood. These receptors were taken from a woman over 75 with acute or convalescent COVID-19.

This clone was observed a few times. The gene calls are TRBV6-5 and TRBJ2-7; 9 nucleotides match TRBD1. The CDR3 has 13 amino acids. Germline trimming cut 6 bases from V and 6 bases from J; bases unmatched to any gene: 6. Germline CDR1 and CDR2: MNHEY and SVGAGI. The CDR3 loop reads CASRRDREGEQYF. DNA of the CDR3: TGTGCCAGCAGGCGGGACAGGGAGGGCGAGCAGTACTTC.

The V and J genes are TRBV27 and TRBJ2-7, with TRBD1 as a possible D gene (6 bases). CDR3 length equals 13 residues. V lost 5 bases to trimming and J lost 2 bases, with 10 bases between them. Germline CDR1 MNHEY, CDR2 SMNVEV (reference sequence). The CDR3 loop reads CASSRTAAYEQYF. The CDR3 region has the DNA TGTGCCAGCAGTAGGACAGCCGCCTACGAGCAGTACTTC.

The V and J genes are TRBV4-2 and TRBJ2-5; 8 bases are shared with TRBD2. The CDR3 length is 18 residues. Trimming removed 0 bases from V and 5 bases from J; junction bases left unmatched: 14. The germline CDR1 and CDR2 sequences are LGHNA and YNFKEQ. The CDR3 DNA is TGTGCCAGCAGCCAAGATGGGACGGGAGGGCCTCTCATGGAGACCCAGTACTTC. Translating it yields CASSQDGTGGPLMETQYF.

This chain joins TRBV7-6 and TRBJ2-5, with 11 bases identical to TRBD1. CDR3 size: 13 residues. V lost 5 bases to trimming and J lost 5 bases; unmatched junction nucleotides: 1. The germline V gene has CDR1 SGHVS and CDR2 FNYEAQ. The CDR3 DNA sequence: TGTGCCAGCAGCCGGACAGGGGGCGAGACCCAGTACTTC. Amino acid sequence: CASSRTGGETQYF. The variable domain in full, with the rest retrieved from reference TRBV7-6 and TRBJ2-5, is GAGVSQSPRYKVTKRGQDVALRCDPISGHVSLYWYRQALGQGPEFLTYFNYEAQQDKSGLPNDRFSAERPEGSISTLTIQRTEQRDSAMYRCASSRTGGETQYFGPGTRLLVL.

The rearrangement uses TRBV29-1 and TRBJ1-1, with D possibly matching TRBD1 (6 bases). Trimming removed 5 bases from V and 4 bases from J, with 14 bases in between. This CDR3 contains 13 residues. From germline, CDR1 is SQVTM and CDR2 ANQGSEA. DNA of the CDR3: TGCAGCGTTAACGCAGGGGATGGCACTGAAGCTTTCTTT. It codes for CSVNAGDGTEAFF.

The chain has TRBV2 and TRBJ1-5, with 9 bases lining up with TRBD1. V dropped 7 bases and J dropped 4; count of bases not matched to a gene: 2. This CDR3 is 13 amino acids long. CDR1 and CDR2 from the germline V gene are SNHLY and FYNNEI. CDR3 bases: TGTGCCAGCACCGGGACAGGGAATCAGCCCCAGCATTTT. This gives the protein CASTGTGNQPQHF.

This clone appeared a single time. The genes are TRBV27 and TRBJ1-5, with 8 bases fitting TRBD1. Germline trimming cut 5 bases from V and 2 bases from J; bases unmatched to any gene: 5. The CDR3 is 15 residues long. The germline V gene encodes CDR1 MNHEY and CDR2 SMNVEV (reference sequence). Written as DNA, the CDR3 is TGTGCCAGCAGTCCGGTGGACAGGGGCAATCAGCCCCAGCATTTT. Translating it yields CASSPVDRGNQPQHF.

In DNA, the CDR3 is TGTGCCAGCAGTTACTCCGGGAACTCGAACTATGGCTACACCTTC. Protein sequence: CASSYSGNSNYGYTF. The chain has TRBV6-5 and TRBJ1-2; no firm D call. The germline V gene has CDR1 MNHEY and CDR2 SVGAGI. V dropped 0 bases and J dropped 2 bases, with 10 bases sitting between them. The CDR3 loop spans 15 amino acids.

This chain connects TRBV5-1 to TRBJ2-7; 7 bases are a match to TRBD2. Looked up from germline, CDR1 is SGHRS and CDR2 is YFSETQ. The CDR3 runs 14 residues. The ends lost 0 bases at V and 6 bases at J; junction bases unmatched: 6. CDR3 sequence: CASSLEGSGREQYF. In nucleotides, the CDR3 is TGCGCCAGCAGCTTGGAAGGTAGCGGGCGCGAGCAGTACTTC. The full variable domain, with the rest looked up from reference TRBV5-1 and TRBJ2-7, is KAGVTQTPRYLIKTRGQQVTLSCSPISGHRSVSWYQQTPGQGLQFLFEYFSETQRNKGNFPGRFSGRQFSNSRSEMNVSTLELGDSALYLCASSLEGSGREQYFGPGTRLTVT.

This chain uses TRBV2 with TRBJ2-7; possibly TRBD1 for D (5 bases). With 6 bases removed from V and 3 bases from J, the gap between germline ends came to 6 bases. The CDR3 extends over 11 amino acids. The germline CDR1 and CDR2 sequences are SNHLY and FYNNEI. CDR3 sequence (DNA): TGTGCCAGCAGGCAGGGCTACGAGCAGTACTTC. It specifies CASRQGYEQYF.

The chain couples TRBV7-9 to TRBJ2-1; D gene uncertain. Between the trimmed V and J ends, which lost 2 bases and 3 bases, there was a span of 8 bases. The germline CDR1 and CDR2 sequences are SEHNR and FQNEAQ (reference sequence). This CDR3 region has 14 residues. CDR3 in DNA: TGTGCCAGCAGCTTAACAGAAAACTACAATGAGCAGTTCTTC. It is translated as CASSLTENYNEQFF.

The V call is TRBV5-4, the J call TRBJ2-5, with 9 bases lining up with TRBD2. Per the germline V gene, CDR1 is SGHNT and CDR2 is YYREEE (reference sequence). This CDR3 spans 16 amino acids. The junction had 8 bases not matched to a gene; V was cut back by 0 bases and J by 5 bases. This CDR3 reads CASSLAGGRGRETQYF. Written as DNA, the CDR3 is TGTGCCAGCAGCTTGGCAGGCGGGAGGGGTAGGGAGACCCAGTACTTC.

The V call is TRBV9, the J call TRBJ1-2, with TRBD1 matching 8 bases. The V gene end was trimmed by 2 bases and the J gene end by 1 base; junction bases not matched to a gene: 7. CDR3 length equals 16 residues. Germline CDR1 and CDR2: SGDLS and YYNGEE. CDR3 DNA sequence: TGTGCCAGCAGCGTCAGGGGGCGTAATGATAACTATGGCTACACCTTC. Translation: CASSVRGRNDNYGYTF.

V is TRBV7-7 and J is TRBJ2-1, with 10 bases aligning to TRBD2. Unmatched junction bases numbered 5, after V lost 6 bases and J lost 9 bases. The CDR3 loop spans 13 amino acids. Germline CDR1 reads SSHAT; CDR2 reads FNYEAQ (reference sequence). CDR3 bases: TGTGCCAGCAGTCCCCGGACTAGCGGTGAGCAGTTCTTC. Protein product: CASSPRTSGEQFF. The complete variable domain, with remaining parts taken from reference TRBV7-7 and TRBJ2-1, reads GAGVSQSPRYKVTKRGQDVTLRCDPISSHATLYWYQQALGQGPEFLTYFNYEAQPDKSGLPSDRFSAERPEGSISTLTIQRTEQRDSAMYRCASSPRTSGEQFFGPGTRLTVL.

The genes are TRBV7-9 and TRBJ1-1; 7 bases are shared with TRBD1. This CDR3 region has 12 residues. The V gene's germline CDR1 is SEHNR and CDR2 FQNEAQ (reference sequence). V shed 5 bases and J 8 bases; nucleotides not matched to a gene: 5. The CDR3 region has the DNA TGTGCCAGCAGCCAGGGGGAGCGGGAAGCTTTCTTT. Its protein product is CASSQGEREAFF.

The chain recombines TRBV28 with TRBJ1-4, with a possible D match to TRBD1 (5 bases). Deletions cut 6 bases from V and 4 bases from J, with 15 bases between. The CDR3 contains 15 residues. CDR1 is MDHEN, CDR2 SYDVKM, per germline. The CDR3 reads CASREAGGYNEKLFF. DNA for the CDR3: TGTGCCAGCAGGGAAGCCGGGGGTTATAATGAAAAACTGTTTTTT.

The V call is TRBV18, the J call TRBJ1-1; D is unclear. This CDR3 contains 13 residues. CDR1 and CDR2 from the germline V gene are KGHSH and LQKENI. V shed 4 bases and J shed 1 base, with 7 bases lying between them. The CDR3: CASSRRQNTEAFF. DNA of the CDR3: TGTGCCAGCTCACGGCGACAGAACACTGAAGCTTTCTTT.

V and J are TRBV18 and TRBJ2-5; TRBD1 aligns across 7 bases. The junction had 9 bases not matched to a gene; V was cut back by 3 bases and J by 5 bases. The CDR3 sequence is 15 residues long. Germline V CDR1 and CDR2: KGHSH, LQKENI. CDR3 sequence reads: CASSPKTGAAETQYF. Here the CDR3 DNA reads TGTGCCAGCTCACCGAAAACAGGGGCCGCCGAGACCCAGTACTTC.

V gene TRBV5-1 combines with J gene TRBJ2-6; 7 bases match TRBD2. Germline V gene lookup returns CDR1 SGHRS and CDR2 YFSETQ. This CDR3 is 17 amino acids long. Trimming removed 4 bases from V and 0 bases from J; junction bases left unmatched: 7. This chain's CDR3 is CASSPAGHRSGANVLTF. CDR3 DNA: TGCGCCAGCAGCCCAGCGGGGCATCGCTCTGGGGCCAACGTCCTGACTTTC.

This chain links TRBV9 with TRBJ2-5; TRBD2 aligns across 9 bases. This CDR3 has 14 residues. In germline, CDR1 is SGDLS, CDR2 YYNGEE. The ends lost 4 bases at V and 5 bases at J; junction bases unmatched: 6. The CDR3 reads CASSSIAGVETQYF. The CDR3 bases are TGTGCCAGCAGCTCTATAGCGGGAGTGGAGACCCAGTACTTC.

This clone was recorded a few times. The CDR3 bases are TGCGCCAGCAGCCAAACAGGGGGTGGCCCGGAAGGCTACACCTTC. This gives the protein CASSQTGGGPEGYTF. The V gene is TRBV4-1, the J gene TRBJ1-2, with TRBD1 matching 8 bases. The CDR3 sequence is 15 residues long. CDR1 and CDR2 from the germline V gene are MGHRA and YSYEKL. J was trimmed by 8 bases and V by 2 bases; bases with no gene match: 10.

This clone was counted ten times or more. The chain recombines TRBV30 with TRBJ1-1, with D possibly being TRBD1 (5 bases). Germline lookup yields CDR1 GTSNPN and CDR2 SVGIG (reference sequence). The germline V and J ends were trimmed by 4 bases and 5 bases, with 14 bases remaining between them. The CDR3 extends over 13 amino acids. CDR3 bases: TGTGCCTGGAATTCGGGGGGTATGACTGAAGCTTTCTTT. This encodes CAWNSGGMTEAFF.

The V and J genes are TRBV5-4 and TRBJ1-6, with D tentatively TRBD1 (6 bases). This CDR3 is 16 amino acids long. CDR1 and CDR2 (germline): SGHNT, YYREEE (reference sequence). V lost 0 bases and J 4 bases, leaving 11 bases between the germline ends. Here the CDR3 reads CASSLAAGAYNSPLHF. In nucleotides, the CDR3 is TGTGCCAGCAGCTTGGCGGCAGGGGCTTATAATTCACCCCTCCACTTT.

The chain recombines TRBV20-1 with TRBJ1-1, with no clear D. CDR1 and CDR2 from the germline V gene are DFQATT and SNEGSKA (reference sequence). V was cut by 6 bases and J by 8 bases, with 13 bases left in between. The CDR3 is made up of 11 amino acids. The CDR3 coding sequence is TGCAGTGCCCGTCCCGTAGTAGAAGCTTTCTTT. Amino acid sequence: CSARPVVEAFF.

This sequence joins TRBV11-2 and TRBJ2-6, with D perhaps matching TRBD2 (5 bases). V lost 0 bases and J lost 0, with 15 bases in between. From germline, CDR1 is SGHAT and CDR2 FQNNGV. CDR3 length: 19 residues. CDR3 amino acids: CASSLDRVGRFSGANVLTF. CDR3 coding DNA: TGTGCCAGCAGCTTAGACCGGGTGGGGAGATTCTCTGGGGCCAACGTCCTGACTTTC.

This clone was recorded only once. This may come from a read error, since a much larger clone is one base off. The chain employs TRBV6-6 and TRBJ1-2; 8 bases map to TRBD1. With V trimmed by 6 bases and J by 5 bases, 8 bases remained unmatched. Germline assignment: CDR1 MNHNY and CDR2 SVGAGI (reference sequence). The CDR3 has 14 amino acids. CDR3 sequence reads: CASSPRTGNYGYTF. CDR3 sequence (DNA): TGTGCCAGCAGCCCCCGGACAGGGAATTATGGCTACACCTTC.

J is TRBJ2-1 and V is TRBV29-1; D is unresolved. This CDR3 region has 13 residues. Trimming removed 5 bases at V and 5 bases at J, with 13 bases between. The germline V gene has CDR1 SQVTM and CDR2 ANQGSEA. The CDR3 DNA follows: TGCAGCGTTCGACCCCACCTAGACAATGAGCAGTTCTTC. Protein: CSVRPHLDNEQFF.

This chain connects TRBV6-5 to TRBJ2-7, with TRBD2 matching 8 bases. CDR3 length equals 14 residues. V lost 8 bases and J lost 0; bases outside the gene matches: 6. Germline assignment: CDR1 MNHEY and CDR2 SVGAGI. This CDR3 reads CASGLLAASYEQYF. The CDR3 DNA reads as TGTGCCAGCGGGTTACTAGCGGCCTCCTACGAGCAGTACTTC.

This sequence joins TRBV6-5 and TRBJ1-6; no firm D call. Germline CDR1 reads MNHEY; CDR2 reads SVGAGI. The length of the CDR3 is 13 residues. Trimming pared 1 base from V and 8 bases from J, leaving 6 bases between. The CDR3 sequence is CASSYYGDSPLHF. The CDR3 region has the DNA TGTGCCAGCAGTTACTACGGGGATTCACCCCTCCACTTT.

The rearrangement links TRBV5-6 to TRBJ2-5; D not certain. The CDR3 runs to 14 residues. CDR1 SGHDT and CDR2 YYEEEE come from the germline V gene. V was cut by 0 bases and J by 5 bases, with 11 bases left in between. DNA for the CDR3: TGTGCCAGCAGCTTGGATCCGATGGAGGAGACCCAGTACTTC. Protein product: CASSLDPMEETQYF.

As for this clone: An end of the junction does not agree with germline; a read error may underlie this. The chain has TRBV20-1 and TRBJ2-5, with D perhaps matching TRBD1 (6 bases). Germline V gene lookup returns CDR1 DFQATT and CDR2 SNEGSKA (reference sequence). The CDR3 loop spans 11 amino acids. In DNA form, the CDR3 reads TGCAGTGCCAGGGGCGGGTCCCGTGAGAACTTC. Protein: CSARGGSRENF.

The chain recombines TRBV11-2 with TRBJ2-1, with TRBD2 identical over 14 bases. The CDR3 contains 19 residues. With V trimmed by 1 base and J by 6 bases, 11 bases remained unmatched. CDR1 SGHAT and CDR2 FQNNGV come from the germline V gene. The CDR3 loop reads CASSLASGTSGRRTNEQFF. DNA for the CDR3: TGTGCCAGCAGCTTAGCCTCCGGGACTAGCGGGAGAAGGACCAATGAGCAGTTCTTC.